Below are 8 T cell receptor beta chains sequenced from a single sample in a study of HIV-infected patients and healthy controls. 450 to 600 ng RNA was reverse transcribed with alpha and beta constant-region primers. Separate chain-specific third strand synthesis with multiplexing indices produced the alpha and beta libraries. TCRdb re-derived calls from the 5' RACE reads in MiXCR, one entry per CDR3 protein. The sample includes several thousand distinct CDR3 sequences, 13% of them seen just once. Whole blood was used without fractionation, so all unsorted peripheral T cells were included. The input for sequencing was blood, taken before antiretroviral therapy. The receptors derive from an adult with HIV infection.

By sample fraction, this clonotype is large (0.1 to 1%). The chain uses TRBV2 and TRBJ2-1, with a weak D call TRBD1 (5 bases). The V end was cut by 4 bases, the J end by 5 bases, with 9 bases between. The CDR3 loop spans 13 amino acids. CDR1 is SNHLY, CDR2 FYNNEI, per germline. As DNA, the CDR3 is TGTGCCAGCAGTGGGGAAGGGGACAATGAGCAGTTCTTC. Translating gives CASSGEGDNEQFF.

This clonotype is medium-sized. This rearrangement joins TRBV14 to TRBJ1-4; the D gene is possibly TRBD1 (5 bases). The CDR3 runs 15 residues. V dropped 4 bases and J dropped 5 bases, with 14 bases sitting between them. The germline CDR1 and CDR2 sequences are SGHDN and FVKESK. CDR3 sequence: CASSLLKTVNEKLFF. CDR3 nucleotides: TGTGCCAGCAGCCTACTTAAGACAGTGAATGAAAAACTGTTTTTT.

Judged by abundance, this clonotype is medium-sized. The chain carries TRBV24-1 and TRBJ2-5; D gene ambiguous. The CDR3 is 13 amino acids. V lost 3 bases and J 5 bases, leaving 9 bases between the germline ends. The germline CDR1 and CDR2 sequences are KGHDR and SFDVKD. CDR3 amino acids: CATSDRLDETQYF. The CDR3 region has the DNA TGTGCCACCAGTGATCGCCTAGATGAGACCCAGTACTTC.

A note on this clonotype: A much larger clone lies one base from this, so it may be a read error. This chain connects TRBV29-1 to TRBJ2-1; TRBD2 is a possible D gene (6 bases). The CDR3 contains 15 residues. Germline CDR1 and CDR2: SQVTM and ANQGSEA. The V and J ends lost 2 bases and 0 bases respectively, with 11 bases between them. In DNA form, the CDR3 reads TGCAGCGTTGAAATGCGGGATGGCTCCTACAATGAGCAGTTCTTC. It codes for CSVEMRDGSYNEQFF.

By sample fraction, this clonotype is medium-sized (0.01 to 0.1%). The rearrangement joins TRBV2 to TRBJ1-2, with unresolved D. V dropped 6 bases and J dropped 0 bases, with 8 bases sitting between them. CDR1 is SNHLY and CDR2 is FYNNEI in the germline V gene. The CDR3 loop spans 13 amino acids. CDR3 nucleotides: TGTGCCAGCAGCATGGTAGCTAACTATGGCTACACCTTC. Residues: CASSMVANYGYTF. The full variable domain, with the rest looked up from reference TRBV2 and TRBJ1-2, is EPEVTQTPSHQVTQMGQEVILRCVPISNHLYFYWYRQILGQKVEFLVSFYNNEISEKSEIFDDQFSVERPDGSNFTLKIRSTKLEDSAMYFCASSMVANYGYTFGSGTRLTVV.

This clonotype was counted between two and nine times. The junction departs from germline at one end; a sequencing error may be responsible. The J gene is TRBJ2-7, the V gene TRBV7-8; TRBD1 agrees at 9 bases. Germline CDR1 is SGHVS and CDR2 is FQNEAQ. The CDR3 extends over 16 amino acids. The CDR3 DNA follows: TGTTCCAGCAGCAAGGGGCAGGGGACAGGGAATTACGAGCAGTACTTC. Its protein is CSSSKGQGTGNYEQYF.

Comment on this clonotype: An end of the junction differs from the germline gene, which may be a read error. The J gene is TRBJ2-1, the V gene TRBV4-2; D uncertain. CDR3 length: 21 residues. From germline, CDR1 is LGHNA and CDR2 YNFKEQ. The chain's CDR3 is CASSQVIHWNWDMSIYNEKFF. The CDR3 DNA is TGTGCCAGCAGCCAAGTAATACATTGGAATTGGGATATGTCAATATACAATGAGAAGTTCTTC.

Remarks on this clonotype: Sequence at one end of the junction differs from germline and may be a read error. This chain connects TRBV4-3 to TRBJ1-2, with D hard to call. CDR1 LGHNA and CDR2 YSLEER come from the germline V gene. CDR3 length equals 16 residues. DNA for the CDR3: TGCGCCAGAAGCCAGGCTGACGGACTGCCTAACTATGGCTACACCTTC. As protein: CARSQADGLPNYGYTF.